These T cell receptor beta chains were read from a single sample in a study of shared clonotypes between healthy human individuals. The protocol was immunoSEQ multiplex PCR, while the TCRdb copy is restricted to in-frame clones and leaves out a portion. Among 2 million to 2.5 million clones listed, approximately 95% were seen once. The specimen was naive CD4+ T cells from PBMCs. The receptors were gathered from a man in his late teens or twenties in good health. Some clones in this sample may be carry-over from other donors' samples. Both conserved end residues are trimmed from each CDR3.

J gene: TRBJ2-7; V gene: TRBV19; CDR3 protein: ASSIMVGGGSYEQY
J gene: TRBJ1-5; V gene: TRBV2; CDR3 protein: ASSEYGDQPQH
J gene: TRBJ2-6; V gene: TRBV5-1; CDR3 protein: ASSYSLGLPGANVLT
J gene: TRBJ1-5; V gene: TRBV6-1; CDR3 protein: ASSEGVVQPQH
J gene: TRBJ2-3; V gene: TRBV5-8; CDR3 protein: ASSFGSRSTDTQY
J gene: TRBJ2-1; V gene: TRBV6-5; CDR3 protein: ASRRDPGQENEQF
J gene: TRBJ2-7; V gene: TRBV5-1; CDR3 protein: ASSSFPGGGEQY
J gene: TRBJ2-1; V gene: TRBV28; CDR3 protein: ASSPSYEQF
J gene: TRBJ1-3; V gene: TRBV5-1; CDR3 protein: ASREQSSGNTIY
J gene: TRBJ2-5; V gene: TRBV5-1; CDR3 protein: ASRLGRQETQY
J gene: TRBJ1-2; V gene: TRBV6-5; CDR3 protein: ASSYSGQGIYGYT
J gene: TRBJ2-7; V gene: TRBV2; CDR3 protein: ASSGPSRSEQY
J gene: TRBJ2-3; V gene: TRBV5-1; CDR3 protein: ASSFRLAGDTDTQY
J gene: TRBJ2-7; V gene: TRBV5-1; CDR3 protein: ASSLGSGVVYEQY
J gene: TRBJ2-1; V gene: TRBV7-9; CDR3 protein: ASSGTSGTSYNEQF
J gene: TRBJ2-7; V gene: TRBV6-6; CDR3 protein: ASNQAWDRIYEQY
J gene: TRBJ1-5; V gene: TRBV7-8; CDR3 protein: ASSPTTSNQPQH
J gene: TRBJ2-5; V gene: TRBV7-9; CDR3 protein: ASSRHTFWGGDPQETQY
J gene: TRBJ1-4; V gene: TRBV4-3; CDR3 protein: ASSQVRRTNEKLF
J gene: TRBJ1-1; V gene: TRBV28; CDR3 protein: ASTSPGAVAEAF
J gene: TRBJ1-2; V gene: TRBV18; CDR3 protein: ASSPGRAGPDGYT
J gene: TRBJ2-3; V gene: TRBV7-3; CDR3 protein: ASSRLAGVPDTQY
J gene: TRBJ1-1; V gene: TRBV18; CDR3 protein: ASSPSGGEAEAF
J gene: TRBJ2-1; V gene: TRBV28; CDR3 protein: ASTLGLAGHNEQF
J gene: TRBJ2-2; V gene: TRBV4-3; CDR3 protein: ASSQQGDTGELF
J gene: TRBJ2-2; V gene: TRBV18; CDR3 protein: ASSPSGGRANTGELF
J gene: TRBJ2-1; V gene: TRBV7-6; CDR3 protein: ASSPRLAGRDNEQF
J gene: TRBJ2-7; V gene: TRBV7-2; CDR3 protein: ASSYQQRIEQY
J gene: TRBJ1-3; V gene: TRBV27; CDR3 protein: ASSLRYRDRGFASGNTIY
J gene: TRBJ2-5; V gene: TRBV11-2; CDR3 protein: ASSLVSSGRGRETQY
J gene: TRBJ2-7; V gene: TRBV6-1; CDR3 protein: ASTKGDPRGIEQY
J gene: TRBJ2-3; V gene: TRBV29-1; CDR3 protein: SEGGGDTQY